These 25 T cell receptor beta chains came from one sample sequenced in a study of blood T cell repertoires in COVID-19. Profiled with immunoSEQ multiplex PCR; TCRdb holds only in-frame clones, not every one. The sample has about 210,000 clones, 81% seen once. Sequencing was performed on PBMCs or T cells enriched from blood (not recorded which). These receptors were obtained from a woman between 50 and 59 years old with acute COVID-19.

This chain uses TRBV29-1 with TRBJ1-3; TRBD1 might be the D (6 bases). V shed 5 bases and J shed 14 bases, with 22 bases lying between them. Germline CDR1 reads SQVTM; CDR2 reads ANQGSEA. CDR3 length: 13 amino acids. Here the CDR3 reads CSVLDLGGAVVYF. The CDR3 nucleotides read TGCAGCGTTCTCGACCTGGGGGGGGCGGTTGTATATTTT.

This chain joins TRBV6-6 and TRBJ2-2; D call uncertain. The germline CDR1 and CDR2 sequences are MNHNY and SVGAGI (reference sequence). The CDR3 runs to 12 residues. Trimming took 6 bases from V and 2 from J, leaving 4 bases between them. The chain's CDR3 is CASRLNTGELFF. CDR3 sequence (DNA): TGTGCCAGCAGACTTAACACCGGGGAGCTGTTTTTT.

V is TRBV28 and J is TRBJ2-7; 7 bases agree with TRBD1. V lost 4 bases to trimming and J lost 5 bases; unmatched junction nucleotides: 8. The CDR3 is 14 amino acids. Per the germline V gene, CDR1 is MDHEN and CDR2 is SYDVKM. As DNA, the CDR3 is TGTGCCAGCAGTTCCCCGACAGGGTATAACGAGCAGTACTTC. This codes for CASSSPTGYNEQYF.

V gene TRBV4-3 combines with J gene TRBJ1-3; 9 bases map to TRBD1. Germline-derived CDR1 and CDR2 are LGHNA and YSLEER. V shed 4 bases and J 7 bases; nucleotides not matched to a gene: 11. This CDR3 spans 16 amino acids. The CDR3 sequence: CASSPSSGTGWNTIYF. CDR3 bases: TGCGCCAGCAGCCCCTCCTCCGGGACAGGGTGGAACACCATATATTTT.

Only a few counts were recorded for this clone. The chain uses TRBV28 and TRBJ2-7, with 11 positions matching TRBD2. The ends lost 6 bases at V and 5 bases at J; junction bases unmatched: 12. Germline CDR1 MDHEN, CDR2 SYDVKM. The CDR3 is made up of 16 amino acids. The CDR3 DNA follows: TGTGCCAGCAGGCGACTAGCGGGAAGGGTCCTGGACGAGCAGTACTTC. This codes for CASRRLAGRVLDEQYF.

The V call is TRBV5-1, the J call TRBJ2-1; D is unresolved. CDR1 and CDR2 from the germline V gene are SGHRS and YFSETQ. Trimming cost V 4 bases and J 0 bases, with 14 bases left between them. This CDR3 contains 16 residues. The CDR3 is CASSSHLVSSYNEQFF. CDR3 DNA sequence: TGCGCCAGCAGCAGCCATTTAGTGAGCTCCTACAATGAGCAGTTCTTC. Full variable domain (remainder filled in from reference TRBV5-1 and TRBJ2-1): KAGVTQTPRYLIKTRGQQVTLSCSPISGHRSVSWYQQTPGQGLQFLFEYFSETQRNKGNFPGRFSGRQFSNSRSEMNVSTLELGDSALYLCASSSHLVSSYNEQFFGPGTRLTVL.

This chain connects TRBV7-2 to TRBJ2-1, with 10 positions matching TRBD2. Germline V gives CDR1 SGHTA, CDR2 FQGNSA. V lost 1 base to trimming and J lost 3 bases; unmatched junction nucleotides: 9. The CDR3 runs 18 residues. Here the CDR3 reads CASSLVSSGGEYYNEQFF. For the CDR3, the DNA is TGTGCCAGCAGCTTAGTATCGAGCGGGGGGGAATACTACAATGAGCAGTTCTTC.

Written as DNA, the CDR3 is TGTGCCATCAGTGAGTCTGGACTAAACACCGGGGAGCTGTTTTTT. This codes for CAISESGLNTGELFF. This chain uses TRBV10-3 with TRBJ2-2; possible D gene TRBD2, 6 bases. CDR1 is ENHRY and CDR2 is SYGVKD in the germline V gene. Trimming left V 0 bases short and J 2 bases short, with 7 bases between. This CDR3 spans 15 amino acids.

CDR3 sequence: CASWRGEGQRAGELFF. The CDR3 bases are TGCGCCAGCTGGAGGGGAGAGGGCCAAAGGGCCGGGGAGCTGTTTTTT. The rearrangement joins TRBV5-1 to TRBJ2-2; a possible D gene is TRBD2 (6 bases). The V end lost 7 bases, the J end lost 6 bases, and 22 bases lay between the germline ends. Germline CDR1 is SGHRS and CDR2 is YFSETQ. There are 16 residues in the CDR3. Variable domain in full (rest from reference TRBV5-1 and TRBJ2-2): KAGVTQTPRYLIKTRGQQVTLSCSPISGHRSVSWYQQTPGQGLQFLFEYFSETQRNKGNFPGRFSGRQFSNSRSEMNVSTLELGDSALYLCASWRGEGQRAGELFFGEGSRLTVL.

The gene calls are TRBV6-2 or TRBV6-3 and TRBJ2-2; a weak D match, TRBD2 (6 bases). This CDR3 is 18 amino acids long. Germline V CDR1 and CDR2: MNHEY, SVGEGT. Trimming stripped 0 bases from V and 2 bases from J, with 16 bases between. The CDR3 DNA reads as TGTGCCAGCAGTTACTCGATTGCGGGATTAAGCAACACCGGGGAGCTGTTTTTT. It yields the protein CASSYSIAGLSNTGELFF.

This clone was observed once. V gene TRBV7-3 combines with J gene TRBJ1-1; D gene uncertain. This CDR3 is built from 14 residues. The ends were cut back, 0 bases at V and 1 base at J, with 6 bases in the middle. CDR1 SGHTA and CDR2 FQGTGA come from the germline V gene. CDR3 residues: CASSLTSGNTEAFF. DNA of the CDR3: TGTGCCAGCAGCTTAACTTCAGGGAACACTGAAGCTTTCTTT.

This chain uses TRBV28 with TRBJ2-7; D gene unclear. The CDR3 spans 13 residues. The germline CDR1 and CDR2 sequences are MDHEN and SYDVKM. Trimming shortened V by 6 bases and J by 3 bases, and 12 bases separated the two germline ends. The CDR3 is CASSFRYSYEQYF. The CDR3, as DNA: TGTGCCAGCAGCTTCCGCTACAGCTACGAGCAGTACTTC.

This clone has just a few counts. This chain links TRBV18 with TRBJ1-3, with a tentative D call TRBD1 (5 bases). V lost 2 bases, J lost 8 bases, and 13 bases lay in between. This CDR3 spans 14 amino acids. CDR1 is KGHSH, CDR2 LQKENI, per germline. The CDR3 spells CASSPIGVADTIYF. CDR3 DNA: TGTGCCAGCTCACCAATAGGGGTGGCGGACACCATATATTTT.

This clone was recorded once. The chain carries TRBV29-1 and TRBJ2-7; perhaps TRBD1 as D (6 bases). Trimming removed 4 bases from V and 1 base from J, with 20 bases in between. CDR1 and CDR2 (germline): SQVTM, ANQGSEA. CDR3 length: 16 residues. CDR3 sequence (DNA): TGCAGCGTTGGAGGGGCCTGGGGACAAAGTTCCTACGAGCAGTACTTC. This codes for CSVGGAWGQSSYEQYF.

This clone occurred a few times. The V call is TRBV27, the J call TRBJ1-4, with D possibly TRBD1 on 6 matching bases. Germline V gene lookup returns CDR1 MNHEY and CDR2 SMNVEV (reference sequence). V shed 4 bases and J shed 8 bases, with 14 bases lying between them. The length of the CDR3 is 14 residues. CDR3 region: CASSSTGWREKLFF. The DNA of the CDR3 is TGTGCCAGCAGTTCCACAGGGTGGCGGGAAAAACTGTTTTTT.

The chain couples TRBV12-2 to TRBJ2-3; the table assigns TRBD2, which was not confirmed against the DNA. TRBV12-2 is an annotated pseudogene. This CDR3 is built from 19 residues. In DNA, the CDR3 is TGTGCAAGTCGCTTAGGGGGACTAGCGGGACGAGGGAGCACAGATACGCAGTATTTT. This gives the protein CASRLGGLAGRGSTDTQYF.

The chain has TRBV30 and TRBJ2-1; 7 bases match TRBD2. Germline CDR1 and CDR2: GTSNPN and SVGIG (reference sequence). V trimming: 8 bases; J trimming: 3 bases; junction bases outside the gene matches: 10. This CDR3 is built from 14 residues. Here the CDR3 reads CAATPRDYYNEQFF. CDR3 in DNA: TGTGCCGCAACCCCCCGGGACTACTACAATGAGCAGTTCTTC.

J is TRBJ2-1 and V is TRBV15; TRBD2 agrees at 9 bases. J lost 13 bases, V lost 0 bases, and 7 bases had no gene match. CDR1 and CDR2 from the germline V gene are LNHNV and YYDKDF (reference sequence). The CDR3 contains 14 residues. CDR3 bases: TGTGCCACCAGCAGAGATAAGTATAGCGGGAGACAGTTCTTC. This sequence encodes CATSRDKYSGRQFF.

The rearrangement joins TRBV10-3 to TRBJ2-7; D is possibly TRBD1 (6 bases). V was trimmed by 0 bases and J by 0 bases, leaving 12 bases between them. The germline CDR1 and CDR2 sequences are ENHRY and SYGVKD. The CDR3 covers 16 residues. This CDR3 reads CAISESQTGSSYEQYF. The CDR3, as DNA: TGTGCCATCAGTGAGTCCCAAACAGGGAGCTCCTACGAGCAGTACTTC.

V gene TRBV9 combines with J gene TRBJ2-1; 11 positions agree with TRBD2. CDR3 size: 16 residues. Germline loops: CDR1 SGDLS, CDR2 YYNGEE. V gave up 0 bases and J gave up 6 bases; unmatched junction bases: 5. This CDR3 is CASSVASGRSGNEQFF. The CDR3 DNA sequence: TGTGCCAGCAGCGTAGCTAGCGGGAGGTCAGGCAATGAGCAGTTCTTC.

The chain links TRBV7-6 to TRBJ2-7, with 9 positions matching TRBD2. V gave up 2 bases and J gave up 7 bases; unmatched junction bases: 18. CDR1 and CDR2 from the germline V gene are SGHVS and FNYEAQ. The CDR3 is 18 amino acids. Here the CDR3 DNA reads TGTGCCAGCAGCTTAAACCCTCCTACGCGGGAGGGCCGGTCAGAGCAGTACTTC. As protein: CASSLNPPTREGRSEQYF.

The table lists this clone with a few counts. The chain combines TRBV20-1 with TRBJ2-4; perhaps TRBD2 as D (5 bases). The CDR3 contains 12 residues. Germline V lookup: CDR1 DFQATT, CDR2 SNEGSKA (reference sequence). V gave up 3 bases and J gave up 6 bases, with 9 bases separating them. CDR3 in amino acids: CSASRSGNIQYF. CDR3 coding DNA: TGCAGTGCTAGTAGGAGCGGAAACATTCAGTACTTC.

The chain joins TRBV7-2 to TRBJ2-5; 7 nucleotides line up with TRBD2. Germline V gene sequence: CDR1 SGHTA, CDR2 FQGNSA. The CDR3 has 15 residues. With V trimmed by 1 base and J by 5 bases, 7 bases remained unmatched. CDR3 protein: CASSLGGGSWETQYF. The CDR3 DNA follows: TGTGCCAGCAGCTTAGGGGGGGGGTCCTGGGAGACCCAGTACTTC. Together with reference TRBV7-2 and TRBJ2-5, the CDR3 gives the full variable domain: GAGVSQSPSNKVTEKGKDVELRCDPISGHTALYWYRQSLGQGLEFLIYFQGNSAPDKSGLPSDRFSAERTGGSVSTLTIQRTQQEDSAVYLCASSLGGGSWETQYFGPGTRLLVL.

This clone occurred a few times. V gene TRBV15 combines with J gene TRBJ2-5, with D possibly matching TRBD1 (5 bases). From germline, CDR1 is LNHNV and CDR2 YYDKDF (reference sequence). The ends were cut back, 7 bases at V and 7 bases at J, with 13 bases in the middle. The CDR3 is 12 amino acids. The CDR3 reads CATTGSVGTQYF. CDR3 DNA sequence: TGTGCCACCACAGGGTCTGTGGGGACCCAGTACTTC.

The chain carries TRBV18 and TRBJ1-4; 7 nucleotides agree with TRBD1. With V trimmed by 3 bases and J by 2 bases, 3 bases remained unmatched. The CDR3 length is 15 residues. Germline CDR1 KGHSH, CDR2 LQKENI. The CDR3 reads CASSPGQVTNEKLFF. Written as DNA, the CDR3 is TGTGCCAGCTCACCTGGACAGGTTACTAATGAAAAACTGTTTTTT.